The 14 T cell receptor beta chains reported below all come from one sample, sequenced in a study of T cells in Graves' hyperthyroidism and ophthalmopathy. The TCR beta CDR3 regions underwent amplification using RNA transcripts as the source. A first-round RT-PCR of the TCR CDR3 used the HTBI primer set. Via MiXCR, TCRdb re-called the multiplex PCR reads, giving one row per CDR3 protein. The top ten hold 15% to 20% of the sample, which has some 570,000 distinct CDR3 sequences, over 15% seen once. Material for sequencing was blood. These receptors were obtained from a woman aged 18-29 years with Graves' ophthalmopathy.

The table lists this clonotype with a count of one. This CDR3 reads CASSLESQAAYEQYF. In DNA, the CDR3 is TGTGCCAGCAGCTTAGAGTCCCAGGCAGCCTACGAGCAGTACTTC. The chain combines TRBV11-2 with TRBJ2-7; D remains unclear. Germline values: CDR1 SGHAT, CDR2 FQNNGV. This CDR3 has 15 amino acids. V dropped 0 bases and J dropped 2 bases, with 11 bases sitting between them.

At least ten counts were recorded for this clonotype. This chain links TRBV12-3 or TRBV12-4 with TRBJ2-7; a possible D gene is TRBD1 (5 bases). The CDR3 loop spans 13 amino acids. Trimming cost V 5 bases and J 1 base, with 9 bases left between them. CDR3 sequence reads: CASSPQVSYEQYF. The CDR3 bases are TGTGCCAGCAGTCCACAGGTTTCCTACGAGCAGTACTTC.

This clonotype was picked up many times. In DNA, the CDR3 is TGTGCCTGGAGCCAGCCCTCCTACGAGCAGTACTTC. Translation: CAWSQPSYEQYF. This chain joins TRBV30 and TRBJ2-7; D unresolved. The CDR3 consists of 12 residues. V was shortened by 3 bases and J by 0 bases, with 6 bases between the two germline ends. Germline V gives CDR1 GTSNPN, CDR2 SVGIG (reference sequence).

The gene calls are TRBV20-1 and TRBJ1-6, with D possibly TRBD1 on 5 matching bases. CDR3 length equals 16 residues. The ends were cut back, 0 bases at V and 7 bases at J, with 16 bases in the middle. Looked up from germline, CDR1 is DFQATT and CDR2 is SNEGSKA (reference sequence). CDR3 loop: CSARDQGIWDNSPLHF. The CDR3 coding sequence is TGCAGTGCTAGAGATCAAGGTATTTGGGACAATTCACCCCTCCACTTT.

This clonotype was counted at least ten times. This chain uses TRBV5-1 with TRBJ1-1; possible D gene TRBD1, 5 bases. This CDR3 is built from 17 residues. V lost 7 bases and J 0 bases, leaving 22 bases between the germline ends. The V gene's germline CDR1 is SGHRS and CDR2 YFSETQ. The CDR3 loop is CASSSHRDRPMNTEAFF. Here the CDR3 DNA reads TGCGCCAGCTCCTCTCACCGGGACCGCCCCATGAACACTGAAGCTTTCTTT. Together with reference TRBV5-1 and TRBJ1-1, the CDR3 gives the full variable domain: KAGVTQTPRYLIKTRGQQVTLSCSPISGHRSVSWYQQTPGQGLQFLFEYFSETQRNKGNFPGRFSGRQFSNSRSEMNVSTLELGDSALYLCASSSHRDRPMNTEAFFGQGTRLTVV.

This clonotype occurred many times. The CDR3 loop is CASKTEPVNTEAFF. The CDR3 DNA sequence: TGTGCCAGCAAAACAGAACCAGTGAACACTGAAGCTTTCTTT. The chain is built from TRBV2 and TRBJ1-1; D is ambiguous. V lost 7 bases, J lost 0 bases, and 12 bases lay in between. This CDR3 has 14 residues. Germline-derived CDR1 and CDR2 are SNHLY and FYNNEI.

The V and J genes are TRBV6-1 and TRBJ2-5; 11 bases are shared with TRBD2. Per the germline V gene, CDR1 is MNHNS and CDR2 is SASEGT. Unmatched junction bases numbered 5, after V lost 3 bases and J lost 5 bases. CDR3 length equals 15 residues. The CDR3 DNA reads TGTGCCAGCAGTGAGACTAGCGGGGTCCTGGAGACCCAGTACTTC. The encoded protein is CASSETSGVLETQYF.

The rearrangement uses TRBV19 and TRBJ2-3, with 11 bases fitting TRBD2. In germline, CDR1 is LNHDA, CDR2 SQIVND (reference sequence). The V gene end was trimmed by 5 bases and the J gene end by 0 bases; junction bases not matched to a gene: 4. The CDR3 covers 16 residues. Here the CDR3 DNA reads TGTGCCAGTAGTTCGACTAGCGGGACTAGCACAGATACGCAGTATTTT. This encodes CASSSTSGTSTDTQYF.

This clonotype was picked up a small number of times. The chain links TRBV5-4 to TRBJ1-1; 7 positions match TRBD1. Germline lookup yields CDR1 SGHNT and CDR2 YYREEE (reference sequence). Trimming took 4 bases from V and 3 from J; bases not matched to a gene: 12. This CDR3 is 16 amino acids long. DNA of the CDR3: TGTGCCAGCAGCACTAACAGGGGAGTACGCCACACTGAAGCTTTCTTT. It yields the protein CASSTNRGVRHTEAFF.

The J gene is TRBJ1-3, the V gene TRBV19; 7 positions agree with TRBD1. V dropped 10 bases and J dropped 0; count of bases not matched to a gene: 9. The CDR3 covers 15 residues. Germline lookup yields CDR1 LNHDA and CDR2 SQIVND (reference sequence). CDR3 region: CATSLRDSSGNTIYF. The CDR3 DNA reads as TGTGCCACCTCACTCCGGGACAGCTCTGGAAACACCATATATTTT.

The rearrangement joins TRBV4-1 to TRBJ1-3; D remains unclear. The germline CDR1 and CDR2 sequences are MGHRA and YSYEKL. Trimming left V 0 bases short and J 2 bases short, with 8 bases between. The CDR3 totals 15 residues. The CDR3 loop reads CASSQDRPPGNTIYF. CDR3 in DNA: TGCGCCAGCAGCCAAGACCGGCCCCCTGGAAACACCATATATTTT.

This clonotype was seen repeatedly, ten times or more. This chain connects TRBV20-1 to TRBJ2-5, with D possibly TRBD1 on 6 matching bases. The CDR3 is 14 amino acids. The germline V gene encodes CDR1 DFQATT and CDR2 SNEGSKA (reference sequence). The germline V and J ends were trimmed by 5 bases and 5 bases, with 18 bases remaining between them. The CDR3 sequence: CSAPSRGSGETQYF. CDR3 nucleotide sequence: TGCAGTGCTCCGTCTAGGGGGTCAGGGGAGACCCAGTACTTC.

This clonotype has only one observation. Here the CDR3 reads CASSQASGRVPYEQYF. The CDR3 DNA follows: TGTGCCAGCAGCCAAGCCAGCGGGAGGGTTCCCTACGAGCAGTACTTC. The chain has TRBV4-2 and TRBJ2-7; 10 nucleotides align to TRBD2. Germline V gives CDR1 LGHNA, CDR2 YNFKEQ. The V segment lost 1 base and the J segment 2 bases; nucleotides outside the gene matches: 5. The CDR3 is 16 residues long.

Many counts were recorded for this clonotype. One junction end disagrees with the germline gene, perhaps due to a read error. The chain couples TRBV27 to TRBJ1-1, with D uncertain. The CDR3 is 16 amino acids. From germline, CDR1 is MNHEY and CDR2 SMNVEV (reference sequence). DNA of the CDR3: TGTACCAGCAGTTCCCTCTGGACGGTGATGAACACTGAAGCTTTCTTT. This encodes CTSSSLWTVMNTEAFF.